The 2 T cell receptor beta chains in this list originate from one sample, sequenced in a study of T cells after yellow fever vaccination. Using its own MiXCR run on the 5' RACE reads, TCRdb lists one record per CDR3 protein. The table has some 150,000 distinct CDR3 sequences, under 7% seen once; the top ten hold 0.55% to 0.7%. The source material was CD4+ T cells sorted from PBMCs, sampled 10 days after the yellow fever booster vaccination. The origin of the receptors is a man aged 30 to 45 who received the YFV17D yellow fever vaccine.

This clonotype appeared many times. The rearrangement joins TRBV5-1 to TRBJ2-2; 8 bases are shared with TRBD1. CDR3 length: 17 residues. CDR1 is SGHRS, CDR2 YFSETQ, per germline. Germline trimming cut 0 bases from V and 3 bases from J; bases unmatched to any gene: 7. The CDR3 is CASSLAGTGRYTGELFF. In nucleotides, the CDR3 is TGCGCCAGCAGCTTGGCCGGGACAGGTCGCTACACCGGGGAGCTGTTTTTT.

Remarks on this clonotype: It may be a read error: a sequence one base away is much more abundant. V is TRBV25-1 and J is TRBJ2-1; possible D gene TRBD1, 5 bases. Germline V gives CDR1 MGHDK, CDR2 SYGVNS. This CDR3 contains 13 residues. The CDR3 loop is CASSEMGDSLEVF. The DNA of the CDR3 is TGTGCCAGCAGTGAAATGGGCGACAGCCTCGAGGTCTTC.